This T cell receptor (beta chain) was recovered during a study of early T cells in non-severe SARS-CoV-2 infection. As for the study in general: The input, bulk RNA from unsorted whole blood, was sequenced, and chains were unpaired.

This clonotype was found many times. Its antigen is unidentified. Regarding the study as a whole: Matching results from VDJdb favored anti-spike CD8 responses, leaving private and CD4 specificities undetected.

The TCR library protocol was used to attach unique molecular identifiers. These identifiers were attached to individual cDNA molecules. TCRdb re-derived calls from the 5' RACE reads in MiXCR, one entry per CDR3 protein. Among 69,000 or so distinct CDR3 sequences listed, around 13% were seen once. CDR3 length equals 13 residues. CDR1 is SSHAT and CDR2 is FNYEAQ in the germline V gene (reference sequence). Between the trimmed V and J ends, which lost 2 bases and 7 bases, there was a span of 8 bases. V is TRBV7-7 and J is TRBJ2-2; D unresolved. The sequenced sample consisted of whole blood. The origin of this receptor is an adult who was a healthcare worker with PCR-confirmed SARS-CoV-2 infection or an uninfected control (not recorded which). CDR3 DNA: TGTGCCAGCAGCTTAATCCGGTTCGGGGAGCTGTTTTTT. It translates to CASSLIRFGELFF.